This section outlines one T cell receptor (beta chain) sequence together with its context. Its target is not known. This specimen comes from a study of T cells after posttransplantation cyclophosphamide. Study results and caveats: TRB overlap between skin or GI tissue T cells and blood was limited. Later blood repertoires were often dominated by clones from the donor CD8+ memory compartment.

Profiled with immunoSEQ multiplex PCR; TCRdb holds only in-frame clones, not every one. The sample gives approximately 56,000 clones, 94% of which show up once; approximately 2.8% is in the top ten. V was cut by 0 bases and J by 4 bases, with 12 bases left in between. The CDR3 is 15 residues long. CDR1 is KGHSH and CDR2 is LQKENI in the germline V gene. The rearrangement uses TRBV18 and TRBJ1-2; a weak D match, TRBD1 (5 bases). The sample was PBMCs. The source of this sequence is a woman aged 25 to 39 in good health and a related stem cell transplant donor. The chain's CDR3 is CASSPPAGVTYGYTF. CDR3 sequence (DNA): TGTGCCAGCTCACCACCGGCGGGGGTTACCTATGGCTACACCTTC.